The 15 T cell receptor beta chains below all came from one sample that was sequenced in a study of blood T cell repertoires in COVID-19. The protocol was immunoSEQ multiplex PCR, while the TCRdb copy is restricted to in-frame clones and leaves out a portion. The sample shows 160,000 or so clones, more than 75% of them seen only once. Sequenced material: PBMCs or T cells enriched from blood (not recorded which). All receptors derive from a man aged 35 to 55 who had recovered from COVID-19.

The chain carries TRBV5-1 and TRBJ2-7; TRBD1 matches 12 bases. Germline loops: CDR1 SGHRS, CDR2 YFSETQ. This CDR3 comprises 16 residues. After removal of 0 bases from V and 3 bases from J, the junction contained 4 bases not matched to a gene. CDR3 protein: CASSLGGTGGNYEQYF. CDR3 DNA sequence: TGCGCCAGCAGCTTGGGAGGGACAGGGGGCAACTACGAGCAGTACTTC.

For the CDR3, the DNA is TGTGCCAGCAGCTTAGTTAGGGGACAGACCTCACCCCTCCACTTT. Translation: CASSLVRGQTSPLHF. The chain links TRBV7-2 to TRBJ1-6, with 7 nucleotides matching TRBD1. J was trimmed by 10 bases and V by 1 base; bases with no gene match: 7. The CDR3 totals 15 residues. CDR1 SGHTA and CDR2 FQGNSA come from the germline V gene.

The CDR3 DNA reads TGTGCCAGCAGCTCCCTAGCGGGGTGGACCGGGGAGCTGTTTTTT. Translation: CASSSLAGWTGELFF. The chain is built from TRBV7-8 and TRBJ2-2; TRBD2 agrees at 9 bases. Per the germline V gene, CDR1 is SGHVS and CDR2 is FQNEAQ. The trim removed 4 bases at V and 5 bases at J, leaving 5 bases unmatched. The CDR3 length is 15 residues.

The chain carries TRBV6-5 and TRBJ2-1; 10 nucleotides line up with TRBD2. The trim removed 4 bases at V and 9 bases at J, leaving 9 bases unmatched. This CDR3 region has 15 residues. Per germline, CDR1 MNHEY and CDR2 SVGAGI. Here the CDR3 DNA reads TGTGCCAGCAGTTCTAGCGGGGGCTGGTCGGGTGAGCAGTTCTTC. Its translation is CASSSSGGWSGEQFF.

The genes are TRBV13 and TRBJ1-2; 8 bases map to TRBD1. Trimming at V came to 5 bases and at J to 0 bases, leaving 5 bases not matched to a gene. The length of the CDR3 is 15 residues. Per the germline V gene, CDR1 is PRHDT and CDR2 is FYEKMQ (reference sequence). CDR3 residues: CASSTYRGANYGYTF. The CDR3 nucleotides read TGTGCCAGCAGCACCTACAGGGGGGCTAACTATGGCTACACCTTC.

The chain links TRBV7-8 to TRBJ1-6, with D possibly being TRBD1 (5 bases). This CDR3 has 16 residues. Trimming took 5 bases from V and 3 from J, leaving 14 bases between them. CDR1 and CDR2 from the germline V gene are SGHVS and FQNEAQ. CDR3 nucleotides: TGTGCCAGCAGCCGGGAGGGGCAGAGCTATAATTCACCCCTCCACTTT. Protein: CASSREGQSYNSPLHF.

CDR3 region: CASRRDRDPEYF. The CDR3 DNA follows: TGTGCCAGCAGACGAGACAGGGACCCTGAGTATTTT. The chain has TRBV5-4 and TRBJ2-3, with 7 bases lining up with TRBD1. The V segment lost 5 bases and the J segment 13 bases; nucleotides outside the gene matches: 10. This CDR3 region has 12 residues. The germline V gene has CDR1 SGHNT and CDR2 YYREEE (reference sequence).

V gene TRBV2 combines with J gene TRBJ2-2; weak D call: TRBD1 (5 bases). V was trimmed by 4 bases and J by 2 bases, leaving 11 bases between them. The CDR3 sequence is 15 residues long. The V gene's germline CDR1 is SNHLY and CDR2 FYNNEI. CDR3 region: CASSVGRVNTGELFF. The CDR3 region has the DNA TGTGCCAGCAGTGTCGGCAGGGTAAACACCGGGGAGCTGTTTTTT.

V gene TRBV30 combines with J gene TRBJ1-6, with TRBD1 matching 7 bases. Germline CDR1 GTSNPN, CDR2 SVGIG (reference sequence). The CDR3 consists of 14 residues. V dropped 7 bases and J dropped 8; count of bases not matched to a gene: 11. This CDR3 reads CASQQGSMDSPLHF. The CDR3 coding sequence is TGTGCCTCCCAACAGGGGTCCATGGATTCACCCCTCCACTTT.

The J gene is TRBJ2-3, the V gene TRBV7-2; TRBD2 might be the D (6 bases). The CDR3 consists of 14 residues. V shed 5 bases and J shed 2 bases, with 11 bases lying between them. Germline loops: CDR1 SGHTA, CDR2 FQGNSA. DNA for the CDR3: TGTGCCAGCAGCCCGGGACTGTACACAGATACGCAGTATTTT. Amino acids: CASSPGLYTDTQYF.

This chain connects TRBV24-1 to TRBJ1-2; D perhaps matches TRBD1 (6 bases). Trimming left V 3 bases short and J 5 bases short, with 18 bases between. Germline CDR1 reads KGHDR; CDR2 reads SFDVKD. This CDR3 comprises 16 residues. CDR3 coding DNA: TGTGCCACCAGTGATGCACAGGGAGAGGCGCGGTATGGCTACACCTTC. Its protein is CATSDAQGEARYGYTF.

The sample holds one count of this clone. The genes are TRBV5-1 and TRBJ2-5; D gene uncertain. This CDR3 is built from 12 residues. CDR1 and CDR2 from the germline V gene are SGHRS and YFSETQ. V was trimmed by 4 bases and J by 2 bases, leaving 6 bases between them. CDR3 sequence reads: CASSPQQETQYF. Here the CDR3 DNA reads TGCGCCAGCAGCCCCCAACAAGAGACCCAGTACTTC.

V and J are TRBV10-3 and TRBJ1-1; 10 bases match TRBD1. The CDR3 is 14 residues long. With V trimmed by 6 bases and J by 3 bases, 4 bases remained unmatched. The germline V gene has CDR1 ENHRY and CDR2 SYGVKD. CDR3 sequence: CAISRGQGDTEAFF. The CDR3 bases are TGTGCCATCAGCAGAGGACAGGGGGACACTGAAGCTTTCTTT.

The chain combines TRBV4-1 with TRBJ1-2; D is undetermined. This CDR3 contains 15 residues. The V and J ends lost 1 base and 0 bases respectively, with 9 bases between them. From germline, CDR1 is MGHRA and CDR2 YSYEKL. Here the CDR3 DNA reads TGCGCCAGCAGCCAAGCTGTCTCCTCTAACTATGGCTACACCTTC. Protein: CASSQAVSSNYGYTF.

Only a few counts were recorded for this clone. The chain joins TRBV5-8 to TRBJ2-1, with 10 bases that match TRBD1. The V gene end was trimmed by 3 bases and the J gene end by 8 bases; junction bases not matched to a gene: 8. Germline CDR1 is SGHTS and CDR2 is YDEGEE. The CDR3 runs to 15 residues. The CDR3 is CASSSGTGVGYEQFF. For the CDR3, the DNA is TGTGCCAGCAGCTCCGGGACAGGGGTCGGTTATGAGCAGTTCTTC. The full variable domain, in which reference TRBV5-8 and TRBJ2-1 provide the parts outside the CDR3, is EAGVTQSPTHLIKTRGQQATLRCSPISGHTSVYWYQQALGLGLQFLLWYDEGEERNRGNFPPRFSGRQFPNYSSELNVNALELEDSALYLCASSSGTGVGYEQFFGPGTRLTVL.